These 15 T cell receptor beta chains were all obtained from the same sample, sequenced in a study of T cell clonotyping in hematopoietic cell transplantation. The data were produced by immunoSEQ multiplex PCR, yet TCRdb's version contains in-frame clones alone and is incomplete. The sample has 10,000 or so clones; around 79% are singletons. Sequencing used peripheral blood mononuclear cells, obtained 180 days after allogeneic stem cell transplant. Receptor source: a female patient in her 50s who had an allogeneic stem cell transplant from a related donor, so the T cells may come from the graft donor. Some clones in this sample may be carry-over from other donors' samples.

The rearrangement links TRBV7-2 to TRBJ1-2; the D gene is possibly TRBD1 (5 bases). Trimming left V 6 bases short and J 0 bases short, with 14 bases between. Germline CDR1 is SGHTA and CDR2 is FQGNSA. The CDR3 covers 15 residues. CDR3 bases: TGTGCCAGCAGACCCGACAGAGACTCTAACTATGGCTACACCTTC. Translated: CASRPDRDSNYGYTF.

Here the CDR3 reads CASSRSSGGTLGELFF. The CDR3 DNA follows: TGCGCCAGCAGCAGAAGTAGCGGGGGGACCCTTGGGGAGCTGTTTTTT. The chain joins TRBV4-1 to TRBJ2-2, with 10 bases identical to TRBD2. Germline V gene data show CDR1 as MGHRA and CDR2 as YSYEKL. The CDR3 length is 16 residues. V lost 5 bases to trimming and J lost 8 bases; unmatched junction nucleotides: 11.

The rearrangement joins TRBV7-3 to TRBJ2-1; possible D gene TRBD1, 6 bases. Germline V gene lookup returns CDR1 SGHTA and CDR2 FQGTGA. The CDR3 loop spans 14 amino acids. Trimming stripped 2 bases from V and 1 base from J, with 6 bases between. The chain's CDR3 is CASSLGQSYNEQFF. The CDR3 coding sequence is TGTGCCAGCAGCTTAGGACAGTCCTACAATGAGCAGTTCTTC.

This clone qualifies as medium-sized. The V call is TRBV7-9, the J call TRBJ1-2, with D hard to call. Looked up from germline, CDR1 is SEHNR and CDR2 is FQNEAQ (reference sequence). The CDR3 runs 11 residues. The V and J ends lost 1 base and 6 bases respectively, with 3 bases between them. For the CDR3, the DNA is TGTGCCAGCAGCTTAGAGCATGGCTACACCTTC. Translating gives CASSLEHGYTF.

The chain recombines TRBV14 with TRBJ1-2; D is unresolved. CDR3 size: 13 residues. The V end lost 5 bases, the J end lost 2 bases, and 9 bases lay between the germline ends. Germline V CDR1 and CDR2: SGHDN, FVKESK. The CDR3 region is CASSNPNNYGYTF. CDR3 sequence (DNA): TGTGCCAGCAGCAATCCAAACAACTATGGCTACACCTTC.

The chain recombines TRBV2 with TRBJ1-6; no reliable D call. CDR3 length: 11 residues. Germline assignment: CDR1 SNHLY and CDR2 FYNNEI. The V end was cut by 5 bases, the J end by 7 bases, with 3 bases between. CDR3 region: CASSTNSPLHF. The CDR3 region has the DNA TGTGCCAGCAGTACAAATTCACCCCTCCACTTT.

This clone occurred once. This chain links TRBV19 with TRBJ1-1; D gene uncertain. V was cut by 6 bases and J by 6 bases, with 11 bases left in between. In germline, CDR1 is LNHDA, CDR2 SQIVND (reference sequence). The CDR3 runs 12 residues. Written as DNA, the CDR3 is TGTGCCAGTAGCCCTACGGCCCCTGAAGCTTTCTTT. This gives the protein CASSPTAPEAFF.

The CDR3 sequence: CASSRRTGNDNNQPQHF. The CDR3 nucleotides read TGCGCCAGCAGCAGACGGACAGGGAACGACAACAATCAGCCCCAGCATTTT. The rearrangement links TRBV4-3 to TRBJ1-5, with 8 positions matching TRBD1. Per the germline V gene, CDR1 is LGHNA and CDR2 is YSLEER. This CDR3 has 17 amino acids. Trimming cost V 5 bases and J 3 bases; bases outside gene matches: 12.

This rearrangement joins TRBV7-1 to TRBJ1-1; D remains ambiguous. TRBV7-1 is placed among ORFs of uncertain function. The ends were cut back, 4 bases at V and 3 bases at J, with 15 bases in the middle. There are 15 residues in the CDR3. This CDR3 is CASSLGPVGYTEAFF. The DNA of the CDR3 is TGTGCCAGCAGCTTAGGACCGGTTGGATACACTGAAGCTTTCTTT.

This CDR3 is CASNGGSPLHF. In DNA, the CDR3 is TGTGCCAGCAACGGGGGTTCACCCCTCCACTTT. The chain has TRBV2 and TRBJ1-6; a weak D match, TRBD1 (5 bases). In germline, CDR1 is SNHLY, CDR2 FYNNEI. V dropped 7 bases and J dropped 9 bases, with 7 bases sitting between them. This CDR3 has 11 amino acids.

The gene calls are TRBV9 and TRBJ1-2; 11 bases are a match to TRBD1. Per the germline V gene, CDR1 is SGDLS and CDR2 is YYNGEE. Losses at the gene ends were 5 bases for V and 3 bases for J; bases not matched to a gene: 9. The CDR3 runs to 16 residues. CDR3 sequence: CASRGQGDIVDYGYTF. Here the CDR3 DNA reads TGTGCCAGCAGGGGACAGGGGGATATAGTTGACTATGGCTACACCTTC. Filled out from reference TRBV9 and TRBJ1-2, the complete variable domain reads DSGVTQTPKHLITATGQRVTLRCSPRSGDLSVYWYQQSLDQGLQFLIQYYNGEERAKGNILERFSAQQFPDLHSELNLSSLELGDSALYFCASRGQGDIVDYGYTFGSGTRLTVV.

The V call is TRBV27, the J call TRBJ1-2, with unresolved D. CDR1 and CDR2 (germline): MNHEY, SMNVEV (reference sequence). V lost 6 bases and J lost 3, with 11 bases in between. The CDR3 is 13 residues long. The CDR3 DNA reads TGTGCCAGCAGCCGTCCCGGGGACTATGGCTACACCTTC. Amino acid sequence: CASSRPGDYGYTF.

This clone has more than one count but fewer than ten. The chain links TRBV25-1 to TRBJ2-3; 10 positions agree with TRBD2. The CDR3 loop spans 16 amino acids. Germline V gene lookup returns CDR1 MGHDK and CDR2 SYGVNS. The V gene end was trimmed by 3 bases and the J gene end by 0 bases; junction bases not matched to a gene: 3. The CDR3 loop reads CASSDGLAASTDTQYF. The CDR3 DNA is TGTGCCAGCAGTGATGGACTAGCGGCTAGCACAGATACGCAGTATTTT.

In its sample, this clone is large (0.1 to 1%). V is TRBV7-2 and J is TRBJ2-7, with D perhaps matching TRBD1 (5 bases). Germline V gene sequence: CDR1 SGHTA, CDR2 FQGNSA. V was shortened by 1 base and J by 2 bases, with 15 bases between the two germline ends. The CDR3 is 16 amino acids. This CDR3 reads CASSLVQQVAAYEQYF. DNA for the CDR3: TGTGCCAGCAGCTTAGTCCAACAGGTCGCCGCCTACGAGCAGTACTTC. Together with reference TRBV7-2 and TRBJ2-7, the CDR3 gives the full variable domain: GAGVSQSPSNKVTEKGKDVELRCDPISGHTALYWYRQSLGQGLEFLIYFQGNSAPDKSGLPSDRFSAERTGGSVSTLTIQRTQQEDSAVYLCASSLVQQVAAYEQYFGPGTRLTVT.

This clone appeared a few times. Here the CDR3 reads CAWSISGDQPQHF. CDR3 nucleotide sequence: TGTGCCTGGAGTATTAGTGGCGATCAGCCCCAGCATTTT. V is TRBV30 and J is TRBJ1-5; no definite D call. This CDR3 is built from 13 residues. Germline CDR1 GTSNPN, CDR2 SVGIG (reference sequence). V lost 2 bases to trimming and J lost 5 bases, with 10 bases between them.